Listed here are 32 T cell receptor beta chains from one sample, sequenced in a study of T cell repertoires in cytomegalovirus infection. MiXCR, applied by TCRdb to the reads, yields one record per CDR3 protein. The data hold 600,000 to 700,000 distinct CDR3 sequences, with 30% to 35% observed a single time. For these receptors, no antigen is known. The sample in question was cultured PBMCs, obtained from culture after CMV antigen stimulation. These receptors were taken from a human donor in good health (CMV status not recorded). Some clones in this sample may be carry-over from other donors' samples.

The V and J genes are TRBV28 and TRBJ2-1; D is tentatively TRBD1 or TRBD2 (5 bases each). Germline V gene lookup returns CDR1 MDHEN and CDR2 SYDVKM. V lost 5 bases and J lost 8, with 16 bases in between. This CDR3 comprises 14 residues. The CDR3 region has the DNA TGTGCCAGCAGTGGGGGTACGGGGTGGGATGAGCAGTTCTTC. Its translation is CASSGGTGWDEQFF.

This clonotype was counted between two and nine times. V gene TRBV20-1 combines with J gene TRBJ2-3; 10 bases are a match to TRBD2. The V and J ends lost 0 bases and 2 bases, in that order; junction bases with no gene match: 5. The germline V gene encodes CDR1 DFQATT and CDR2 SNEGSKA (reference sequence). CDR3 length equals 16 residues. CDR3 amino acids: CSARDSTSGATDTQYF. CDR3 nucleotide sequence: TGCAGTGCTAGAGATTCCACTAGCGGGGCCACAGATACGCAGTATTTT.

This clonotype was counted a few times. DNA for the CDR3: TGTGCCAGCAAACGCCAAGGGGAGACCCAGTACTTC. Translation: CASKRQGETQYF. This chain links TRBV27 with TRBJ2-5; unclear D gene. CDR3 size: 12 residues. Deletions cut 7 bases from V and 5 bases from J, with 11 bases between. Germline CDR1 MNHEY, CDR2 SMNVEV (reference sequence).

This chain joins TRBV6-5 and TRBJ1-2; 11 bases line up with TRBD1. V gave up 5 bases and J gave up 3 bases; unmatched junction bases: 8. The germline V gene has CDR1 MNHEY and CDR2 SVGAGI. The CDR3 is 16 amino acids. As DNA, the CDR3 is TGTGCCAGCAGTACGGGCCCGGGACAGGGGGACTATGGCTACACCTTC. It encodes CASSTGPGQGDYGYTF.

This clonotype was found a few times. The rearrangement joins TRBV6-2 or TRBV6-3 to TRBJ1-5; 7 bases line up with TRBD1. V shed 6 bases, J shed 4 bases, and the junction held 3 bases outside the gene matches. From germline, CDR1 is MNHEY and CDR2 SVGEGT. The length of the CDR3 is 13 residues. DNA of the CDR3: TGTGCCAGCAGGCGACAGGGAAATCAGCCCCAGCATTTT. It is translated as CASRRQGNQPQHF.

The chain links TRBV5-4 to TRBJ2-3; TRBD2 aligns across 7 bases. V was pared by 1 base and J by 4 bases, with 3 bases of the junction left unmatched. This CDR3 has 14 amino acids. Germline CDR1 and CDR2: SGHNT and YYREEE (reference sequence). In nucleotides, the CDR3 is TGTGCCAGCAGCTTGTATGCGGGGGCAGATACGCAGTATTTT. It codes for CASSLYAGADTQYF.

Many counts were recorded for this clonotype. The gene calls are TRBV6-1 and TRBJ2-6, with D possibly being TRBD2 (6 bases). This CDR3 is built from 19 residues. Trimming removed 8 bases at V and 1 base at J, with 24 bases between. The germline V gene encodes CDR1 MNHNS and CDR2 SASEGT. The CDR3 is CASGEMGLRQKSGANVLTF. Here the CDR3 DNA reads TGTGCCAGCGGAGAAATGGGACTGCGACAAAAGTCTGGGGCCAACGTCCTGACTTTC.

The chain links TRBV27 to TRBJ2-1; 9 positions match TRBD2. In germline, CDR1 is MNHEY, CDR2 SMNVEV (reference sequence). The CDR3 runs to 14 residues. V shed 2 bases and J 16 bases; nucleotides not matched to a gene: 12. As DNA, the CDR3 is TGTGCCAGCAGTTTACCCTCCTTGAGCGGGGGGCTCTTCTTC. Amino acid sequence: CASSLPSLSGGLFF.

The chain uses TRBV20-1 and TRBJ2-7; D is uncertain. The CDR3 spans 10 residues. CDR1 DFQATT and CDR2 SNEGSKA come from the germline V gene (reference sequence). The V gene lost 5 bases and the J gene lost 6 bases, with 8 bases spanning the gap. In DNA form, the CDR3 reads TGCAGTGCTGACTTGCTCGAGCAGTACTTC. It yields the protein CSADLLEQYF.

V is TRBV7-3 and J is TRBJ2-3; possible D gene TRBD2, 5 bases. The CDR3 extends over 15 amino acids. V lost 3 bases to trimming and J lost 4 bases, with 14 bases between them. Germline V gives CDR1 SGHTA, CDR2 FQGTGA. The CDR3 loop is CASSLGSGQADTQYF. The CDR3 DNA reads as TGTGCCAGCAGCTTGGGGAGCGGCCAGGCAGATACGCAGTATTTT.

The CDR3, as DNA: TGCGCCAGCAGCCAACGCCCGGGACCACGGGAGCCCCAGCATTTT. This sequence encodes CASSQRPGPREPQHF. The chain uses TRBV4-1 and TRBJ1-5, with D possibly matching TRBD1 (5 bases). The germline V and J ends were trimmed by 2 bases and 8 bases, with 16 bases remaining between them. The CDR3 spans 15 residues. Germline V gene lookup returns CDR1 MGHRA and CDR2 YSYEKL.

The sample holds a few counts of this clonotype. This rearrangement joins TRBV7-2 to TRBJ2-7, with D perhaps matching TRBD1 or TRBD2 (5 bases each). The CDR3 has 15 amino acids. V was trimmed by 0 bases and J by 6 bases, leaving 15 bases between them. The germline V gene has CDR1 SGHTA and CDR2 FQGNSA. The CDR3 sequence is CASSLAGQEGLEQYF. The CDR3 nucleotides read TGTGCCAGCAGCTTAGCGGGCCAAGAGGGGCTCGAGCAGTACTTC.

This clonotype was seen once. The chain carries TRBV12-3 or TRBV12-4 and TRBJ1-6; a possible D gene is TRBD1 (5 bases). The CDR3 sequence is 15 residues long. V was clipped by 1 base and J by 11 bases, with 15 bases between them. The CDR3 reads CASSLGDASGTPLHF. Here the CDR3 DNA reads TGTGCCAGCAGTTTAGGGGACGCCTCTGGAACACCCCTCCACTTT.

The chain recombines TRBV19 with TRBJ1-2; 9 positions agree with TRBD1. The germline CDR1 and CDR2 sequences are LNHDA and SQIVND (reference sequence). J lost 3 bases, V lost 5 bases, and 7 bases had no gene match. The CDR3 has 15 residues. The CDR3 DNA reads TGTGCCAGTAGTGTACAGGGGGCCGAGGACTATGGCTACACCTTC. Amino acid sequence: CASSVQGAEDYGYTF.

The V gene is TRBV20-1, the J gene TRBJ1-1; tentative D call: TRBD1 (5 bases). CDR3 length: 16 residues. The germline V and J ends were trimmed by 0 bases and 1 base, with 15 bases remaining between them. CDR1 and CDR2 (germline): DFQATT, SNEGSKA (reference sequence). The DNA of the CDR3 is TGCAGTGCTAGAGATCCGGGACGCCCAGGGAACACTGAAGCTTTCTTT. Its translation: CSARDPGRPGNTEAFF.

The V call is TRBV25-1, the J call TRBJ2-5; D not certain. The CDR3 is made up of 15 amino acids. V was trimmed by 1 base and J by 4 bases, leaving 13 bases between them. Germline V gives CDR1 MGHDK, CDR2 SYGVNS. CDR3 loop: CASSESGTLRETQYF. In DNA form, the CDR3 reads TGTGCCAGCAGTGAATCGGGCACCCTGAGAGAGACCCAGTACTTC.

This clonotype was picked up a small number of times. The J gene is TRBJ2-1, the V gene TRBV6-2 or TRBV6-3; D gene unclear. This CDR3 comprises 13 residues. From germline, CDR1 is MNHEY and CDR2 SVGEGT. V dropped 6 bases and J dropped 9 bases, with 15 bases sitting between them. CDR3 loop: CASRRPQMGEQFF. The CDR3 DNA follows: TGTGCCAGCAGGCGTCCTCAGATGGGTGAGCAGTTCTTC.

The chain links TRBV27 to TRBJ2-3, with TRBD2 matching 12 bases. CDR3 length: 15 residues. Trimming removed 7 bases from V and 7 bases from J; junction bases left unmatched: 9. The V gene's germline CDR1 is MNHEY and CDR2 SMNVEV (reference sequence). As DNA, the CDR3 is TGTGCCAGCACTCGGCTAGCGGGAGGGCCGTATACGCAGTATTTT. Protein: CASTRLAGGPYTQYF.

The rearrangement joins TRBV28 to TRBJ1-5, with TRBD1 matching 8 bases. Germline lookup yields CDR1 MDHEN and CDR2 SYDVKM. The CDR3 length is 13 residues. The V segment lost 5 bases and the J segment 9 bases; nucleotides outside the gene matches: 6. The CDR3 DNA reads TGTGCCAGCAGTCCCGGACAGGGCGGGCCCCAGCATTTT. Translation: CASSPGQGGPQHF.

This clonotype was observed a few times. This sequence joins TRBV6-1 and TRBJ1-5; 9 bases align to TRBD1. There are 16 residues in the CDR3. Germline V lookup: CDR1 MNHNS, CDR2 SASEGT. V lost 5 bases to trimming and J lost 2 bases; unmatched junction nucleotides: 7. This chain's CDR3 is CASSSDRGWGNQPQHF. For the CDR3, the DNA is TGTGCCAGCAGTTCGGACAGGGGTTGGGGCAATCAGCCCCAGCATTTT.

The chain has TRBV7-9 and TRBJ2-2; TRBD1 matches at 11 bases. The CDR3 spans 17 residues. V gave up 5 bases and J gave up 4 bases; unmatched junction bases: 9. Germline lookup yields CDR1 SEHNR and CDR2 FQNEAQ (reference sequence). CDR3 amino acids: CASSRPGQGALTGELFF. Here the CDR3 DNA reads TGTGCCAGCAGCCGCCCCGGACAGGGGGCGCTCACCGGGGAGCTGTTTTTT.

This chain connects TRBV28 to TRBJ1-1, with TRBD1 as a possible D gene (6 bases). Trimming cost V 6 bases and J 4 bases, with 24 bases left between them. CDR1 and CDR2 from the germline V gene are MDHEN and SYDVKM. The CDR3 is 17 amino acids. The CDR3 nucleotides read TGTGCCAGCAGGGCCGGGGGGCATTGGTCCCCCACCACTGAAGCTTTCTTT. Translated, it gives CASRAGGHWSPTTEAFF.

Only a few counts were recorded for this clonotype. The CDR3 DNA follows: TGTGCCAGCAGCTTAGTCGAGCGGGGCTACGAGCAGTACTTC. Its translation is CASSLVERGYEQYF. V usage is TRBV7-2 and J usage is TRBJ2-7; the match to TRBD2 covers 7 bases. Losses at the gene ends were 1 base for V and 3 bases for J; bases not matched to a gene: 3. Per germline, CDR1 SGHTA and CDR2 FQGNSA. The CDR3 is 14 residues long.

The rearrangement links TRBV20-1 to TRBJ2-3; 8 bases are shared with TRBD1. Germline V gene sequence: CDR1 DFQATT, CDR2 SNEGSKA (reference sequence). The ends lost 6 bases at V and 0 bases at J; junction bases unmatched: 8. This CDR3 is built from 15 residues. CDR3 bases: TGCAGTGCCCAGGGGGCGGGGAAAAGCACAGATACGCAGTATTTT. This codes for CSAQGAGKSTDTQYF.

J is TRBJ1-1 and V is TRBV6-5, with D unclear. Trimming removed 2 bases from V and 1 base from J, with 11 bases in between. The CDR3 loop spans 15 amino acids. Per germline, CDR1 MNHEY and CDR2 SVGAGI. The chain's CDR3 is CASSYAPGKNTEAFF. The CDR3 DNA is TGTGCCAGCAGTTACGCTCCGGGGAAGAACACTGAAGCTTTCTTT.

The rearrangement uses TRBV5-1 and TRBJ2-3; D may match TRBD1 or TRBD2 (5 bases each). The CDR3 spans 16 residues. Trimming stripped 3 bases from V and 0 bases from J, with 14 bases between. Germline V gene sequence: CDR1 SGHRS, CDR2 YFSETQ. CDR3 in DNA: TGCGCCAGCAGCTCGTTCCGGGACGGAAGCACAGATACGCAGTATTTT. This translates into CASSSFRDGSTDTQYF. Full variable domain (rest looked up from reference TRBV5-1 and TRBJ2-3): KAGVTQTPRYLIKTRGQQVTLSCSPISGHRSVSWYQQTPGQGLQFLFEYFSETQRNKGNFPGRFSGRQFSNSRSEMNVSTLELGDSALYLCASSSFRDGSTDTQYFGPGTRLTVL.

The chain combines TRBV7-9 with TRBJ1-1, with 10 positions matching TRBD1. Germline values: CDR1 SEHNR, CDR2 FQNEAQ (reference sequence). Trimming took 3 bases from V and 2 from J; bases not matched to a gene: 24. The CDR3 runs to 22 residues. The CDR3 bases are TGTGCCAGCAGCTTTTTACGCCGACCTCTAAAACCGGGACAGGGGAAAAACACTGAAGCTTTCTTT. Translating gives CASSFLRRPLKPGQGKNTEAFF.

J is TRBJ2-3 and V is TRBV11-2; D is uncertain. Trimming pared 2 bases from V and 0 bases from J, leaving 9 bases between. Germline V gene lookup returns CDR1 SGHAT and CDR2 FQNNGV. There are 15 residues in the CDR3. The CDR3 spells CASSLLRRSTDTQYF. CDR3 nucleotide sequence: TGTGCCAGCAGCTTATTGAGGCGTAGCACAGATACGCAGTATTTT.

This clonotype was seen more than once but under ten times. V usage is TRBV7-2 and J usage is TRBJ2-3; TRBD2 matches 8 bases. Trimming at V came to 3 bases and at J to 6 bases, leaving 11 bases not matched to a gene. The CDR3 loop spans 16 amino acids. CDR1 and CDR2 (germline): SGHTA, FQGNSA. CDR3 residues: CASSLLYGGAGDTQYF. In nucleotides, the CDR3 is TGTGCCAGCAGCTTGCTGTACGGGGGGGCGGGGGATACGCAGTATTTT.

This chain uses TRBV27 with TRBJ1-3; unclear D gene. Germline CDR1 reads MNHEY; CDR2 reads SMNVEV (reference sequence). Trimming left V 4 bases short and J 4 bases short, with 8 bases between. The CDR3 sequence is 13 residues long. The CDR3 loop is CASSYGLGNTIYF. The CDR3 nucleotides read TGTGCCAGCAGTTACGGTCTCGGAAACACCATATATTTT.

In its sample, this clonotype was seen a few times. The CDR3 sequence: CASSSLGLAGLQETQYF. CDR3 sequence (DNA): TGTGCCAGCAGCTCCCTGGGACTAGCGGGGCTCCAAGAGACCCAGTACTTC. This chain links TRBV5-5 with TRBJ2-5, with TRBD2 identical over 13 bases. The length of the CDR3 is 17 residues. Germline V gene data show CDR1 as SGHKS and CDR2 as YYEKEE (reference sequence). V lost 3 bases to trimming and J lost 1 base; unmatched junction nucleotides: 6.

The chain is built from TRBV19 and TRBJ2-1; D remains ambiguous. The CDR3 has 12 amino acids. The germline V gene encodes CDR1 LNHDA and CDR2 SQIVND (reference sequence). V lost 1 base, J lost 12 bases, and 10 bases lay in between. The CDR3 region is CASSIGRTVQFF. Here the CDR3 DNA reads TGTGCCAGTAGTATAGGTCGGACCGTGCAGTTCTTC. Full variable domain (missing parts from reference TRBV19 and TRBJ2-1): DGGITQSPKYLFRKEGQNVTLSCEQNLNHDAMYWYRQDPGQGLRLIYYSQIVNDFQKGDIAEGYSVSREKKESFPLTVTSAQKNPTAFYLCASSIGRTVQFFGPGTRLTVL.